This TCR beta chain is drawn from a study of T cells in Graves' hyperthyroidism and ophthalmopathy. General study results and limits: Most expanded thyroid clonotypes above 0.001 also appeared in blood. A model of 13 V-J pairs discriminated ophthalmopathy from stable hyperthyroidism.

The CDR3 is made up of 14 amino acids. Germline V gene sequence: CDR1 DFQATT, CDR2 SNEGSKA (reference sequence). V lost 5 bases and J lost 5, with 18 bases in between. RNA transcripts provided the source from which TCR beta CDR3 regions were amplified. The HTBI primer set drove a first-round RT-PCR of the TCR CDR3. A single record per CDR3 protein comes from TCRdb applying MiXCR to the multiplex PCR reads. The sample carries about half a million distinct CDR3 sequences, 20% recorded once. Uncontrolled infections, other autoimmune diseases, pregnancy or lactation led to exclusion of patients. Each diagnosis was grounded in clinical symptoms, serum thyroxine and TRAb, thyroid ultrasound, and orbital computed tomography. This clonotype has ten or more counts. Its antigen is unidentified.

The receptor's source is a man younger than 30 with Graves' hyperthyroidism. V is TRBV20-1 and J is TRBJ2-5, with D possibly being TRBD2 (5 bases). Sequencing was performed on blood. This chain's CDR3 is CSAWSSGVSETQYF. The CDR3 region has the DNA TGCAGTGCTTGGTCCTCCGGGGTGTCCGAGACCCAGTACTTC.